This entry concerns a single T cell receptor (beta chain). The antigen is unknown. These data are taken from a study of cytomegalovirus exposure and HLA in healthy donors. CDR1 and CDR2 (germline): SGHVS, FQNEAQ. V dropped 2 bases and J dropped 7 bases, with 18 bases sitting between them. The CDR3 totals 16 residues. Unrecorded immune exposure was likely among donors, who were nominally healthy when sampled. The study, taken as a whole, reports: An analysis was carried out at a later point. It showed that HLA-associated TCR beta chains were more clonally expanded than equally common non-associated chains. Later work found most CMV-associated TCR beta chains apparently HLA-restricted.

A multiplex PCR was run with 60 Vbeta primers and 13 Jbeta primers. Measured with immunoSEQ multiplex PCR; TCRdb has only the in-frame clones, and not every one. The data show 100,000 or so clones, around 80% seen once. The source of this sequence is a man aged 30 to 45 in good health and CMV-seronegative. The chain joins TRBV7-8 to TRBJ1-5; a weak D match, TRBD1 (6 bases). The specimen sequenced was PBMCs. The CDR3 protein is CASSLFRGAGDQPQHF. The CDR3 DNA reads as TGTGCCAGCAGCTTATTTCGAGGAGCAGGGGACCAGCCCCAGCATTTT. The full variable domain, rest sourced from reference TRBV7-8 and TRBJ1-5, is GAGVSQSPRYKVAKRGQDVALRCDPISGHVSLFWYQQALGQGPEFLTYFQNEAQLDKSGLPSDRFFAERPEGSVSTLKIQRTQQEDSAVYLCASSLFRGAGDQPQHFGDGTRLSIL.